The 21 T cell receptor beta chains below come from one sample, sequenced in a study of Ad26.COV2.S vaccination and SARS-CoV-2 variants (dated by TCRdb to the early 2020s). The library came from the immunoSEQ multiplex PCR assay. Sourced from immuneACCESS, this table was stored by TCRdb with only in-frame sequences that have V and J called. A share of the clones is absent; for the studies checked, an unresolved V gene accounts for under half, and the remainder has no known explanation. A total of about 480,000 clones appear in this sample, around nine tenths of them only once. About 13% of the sample goes to the ten largest clones. According to the study, the label for this sample's treatment or condition signals: some 20 received Ad26.COV2.S at low or high dose, single or two shots; a few received placebo; per-sample allocation not given. Repertoires of vaccine and placebo recipients were sequenced from samples taken on day 63 after the first injection.

Material: peripheral blood, obtained in a trial of Ad26.COV2.S vaccine versus placebo. These receptors originate from a person aged 18-60 years who received the Ad26.COV2.S COVID-19 vaccine or a placebo.

The gene calls are TRBV7-2 and TRBJ2-7; 7 bases fit TRBD1. CDR3 size: 15 residues. V lost 7 bases, J lost 2 bases, and 11 bases stayed unmatched. In germline, CDR1 is SGHTA, CDR2 FQGNSA. The CDR3 spells CASTRDGTATYEQYF. In nucleotides, the CDR3 is TGTGCCAGCACCCGGGACGGGACAGCAACCTACGAGCAGTACTTC. Full variable domain (missing parts from reference TRBV7-2 and TRBJ2-7): GAGVSQSPSNKVTEKGKDVELRCDPISGHTALYWYRQSLGQGLEFLIYFQGNSAPDKSGLPSDRFSAERTGGSVSTLTIQRTQQEDSAVYLCASTRDGTATYEQYFGPGTRLTVT.

This sequence joins TRBV5-7 and TRBJ2-7; TRBD1 might be the D (6 bases). TRBV5-7 is labeled an ORF, and its function is uncertain. The ends were cut back, 0 bases at V and 1 base at J, with 8 bases in the middle. The length of the CDR3 is 14 residues. The chain's CDR3 is CASSLVRGSYEQYF. CDR3 DNA: TGTGCCAGCAGCTTGGTAAGGGGGTCCTACGAGCAGTACTTC.

V is TRBV27 and J is TRBJ2-2, with D maybe TRBD2 (5 bases). Germline CDR1 is MNHEY and CDR2 is SMNVEV (reference sequence). The CDR3 runs 13 residues. Between the trimmed V and J ends, which lost 4 bases and 7 bases, there was a span of 10 bases. The CDR3, as DNA: TGTGCCAGCAGTTCAACTAGTGTCGGGGAGCTGTTTTTT. Translating it yields CASSSTSVGELFF.

This rearrangement joins TRBV6-5 to TRBJ1-2; D remains ambiguous. The V gene lost 0 bases and the J gene lost 2 bases, with 7 bases spanning the gap. The CDR3 consists of 14 residues. CDR1 is MNHEY, CDR2 SVGAGI, per germline. The CDR3, as DNA: TGTGCCAGCAGTTACTCGATCGGAAACTATGGCTACACCTTC. Translated: CASSYSIGNYGYTF.

This clone has a single count. The chain is built from TRBV5-1 and TRBJ1-2; 9 nucleotides line up with TRBD1. After removal of 4 bases from V and 8 bases from J, the junction contained 12 bases not matched to a gene. This CDR3 contains 15 residues. The germline gives CDR1 SGHRS, CDR2 YFSETQ. CDR3: CASSIETGGTGGYTF. Written as DNA, the CDR3 is TGCGCCAGCAGCATAGAAACAGGGGGCACCGGGGGCTACACCTTC.

The gene calls are TRBV5-4 and TRBJ2-5; unclear D gene. Germline CDR1 is SGHNT and CDR2 is YYREEE (reference sequence). Trimming removed 0 bases at V and 5 bases at J, with 14 bases between. The CDR3 runs 15 residues. For the CDR3, the DNA is TGTGCCAGCAGCTTGGAAATATCCCCCCGGGAGACCCAGTACTTC. Protein: CASSLEISPRETQYF.

The rearrangement links TRBV5-1 to TRBJ2-1, with a weak D call TRBD2 (6 bases). Trimming took off 6 bases at V and 8 bases at J, with 18 bases between the two ends. The CDR3 extends over 14 amino acids. Germline V gives CDR1 SGHRS, CDR2 YFSETQ. The CDR3 region has the DNA TGCGCCAGCACTCAAGGTTGGGGAGGCGATGAGCAGTTCTTC. Its protein is CASTQGWGGDEQFF.

This rearrangement joins TRBV5-8 to TRBJ2-1, with D possibly called TRBD1 or TRBD2 (6 bases each). Germline-derived CDR1 and CDR2 are SGHTS and YDEGEE. The CDR3 spans 17 residues. Deletions cut 4 bases from V and 5 bases from J, with 22 bases between. For the CDR3, the DNA is TGTGCCAGCAGCCGGGGGCTCTTGGGGGGAACCAACAATGAGCAGTTCTTC. Translating it yields CASSRGLLGGTNNEQFF.

J is TRBJ1-1 and V is TRBV30, with D unresolved. The CDR3 extends over 15 amino acids. Germline V CDR1 and CDR2: GTSNPN, SVGIG (reference sequence). V lost 2 bases and J 4 bases, leaving 17 bases between the germline ends. Here the CDR3 reads CAWSFSPAGGTEAFF. In DNA, the CDR3 is TGTGCCTGGAGTTTCTCCCCGGCGGGCGGCACTGAAGCTTTCTTT.

This sequence joins TRBV6-1 and TRBJ2-1, with a possible D match to TRBD2 (6 bases). Germline assignment: CDR1 MNHNS and CDR2 SASEGT. The germline V and J ends were trimmed by 3 bases and 9 bases, with 15 bases remaining between them. This CDR3 contains 14 residues. In DNA form, the CDR3 reads TGTGCCAGCAGTGACGCCCTATTCGGGGGTGAGCAGTTCTTC. Its protein is CASSDALFGGEQFF.

The chain combines TRBV6-6 with TRBJ1-1, with 7 nucleotides matching TRBD1. From germline, CDR1 is MNHNY and CDR2 SVGAGI (reference sequence). J lost 0 bases, V lost 2 bases, and 3 bases had no gene match. This CDR3 has 15 amino acids. The CDR3 nucleotides read TGTGCCAGCAGTTACGTGACAGGGATGAACACTGAAGCTTTCTTT. Residues: CASSYVTGMNTEAFF.

V and J are TRBV10-2 and TRBJ2-3; D perhaps matches TRBD1 (6 bases). V lost 6 bases to trimming and J lost 0 bases, with 13 bases between them. The CDR3 consists of 15 residues. Germline CDR1 reads WSHSY; CDR2 reads SAAADI. As DNA, the CDR3 is TGCGCCAGCAGGGGGACACAACTTAGCACAGATACGCAGTATTTT. Translated: CASRGTQLSTDTQYF.

The V call is TRBV12-1, the J call TRBJ1-1. TRBV12-1 constitutes a pseudogene. CDR3 size: 14 residues. The DNA of the CDR3 is TGTGCCAGCAGCTTGTCACGGAGAGGTACTGAAGCTTTCTTT. This codes for CASSLSRRGTEAFF.

The rearrangement links TRBV3-1 (or the pseudogene TRBV3-2) to TRBJ1-5, with D unresolved. This CDR3 spans 14 amino acids. The germline V and J ends were trimmed by 0 bases and 2 bases, with 5 bases remaining between them. Germline values: CDR1 LGHDT, CDR2 YNNKEL (reference sequence). CDR3 nucleotides: TGTGCCAGCAGCCAAGACAGTCGCAATCAGCCCCAGCATTTT. Translating it yields CASSQDSRNQPQHF.

The chain uses TRBV14 and TRBJ2-7; D uncertain. The CDR3 loop spans 14 amino acids. Between the trimmed V and J ends, which lost 3 bases and 1 base, there was a span of 10 bases. Germline V gene sequence: CDR1 SGHDN, CDR2 FVKESK. Here the CDR3 DNA reads TGTGCCAGCAGCCACCCCCCAGGTTCCTACGAGCAGTACTTC. It codes for CASSHPPGSYEQYF.

The chain is built from TRBV24-1 and TRBJ2-5; tentatively, D is TRBD2 (6 bases). CDR3 length: 15 amino acids. Between the trimmed V and J ends, which lost 2 bases and 7 bases, there was a span of 16 bases. Germline V gene lookup returns CDR1 KGHDR and CDR2 SFDVKD. CDR3 nucleotides: TGTGCCACCAGTGATTACAGGACGAACGGGGGGACCCAGTACTTC. This gives the protein CATSDYRTNGGTQYF.

The V and J genes are TRBV5-1 and TRBJ2-7; 8 positions agree with TRBD2. J gave up 5 bases and V 6 bases, and 10 bases lay outside the gene matches. From germline, CDR1 is SGHRS and CDR2 YFSETQ. The CDR3 has 14 residues. The CDR3 nucleotides read TGCGCCAGCAACCTCGGCGGGAGGCGCGACGAGCAGTACTTC. It specifies CASNLGGRRDEQYF.

CDR3 sequence: CASSPSDINTGELFF. The CDR3 DNA reads TGTGCCAGCTCACCGTCAGACATAAACACCGGGGAGCTGTTTTTT. The gene calls are TRBV18 and TRBJ2-2; no clear D. The CDR3 is 15 residues long. From germline, CDR1 is KGHSH and CDR2 LQKENI. Between the trimmed V and J ends, which lost 3 bases and 2 bases, there was a span of 10 bases.

The gene calls are TRBV7-2 and TRBJ1-1, with a tentative D call TRBD1 (6 bases). Trimming shortened V by 6 bases and J by 1 base, and 15 bases separated the two germline ends. Germline V CDR1 and CDR2: SGHTA, FQGNSA. This CDR3 comprises 15 residues. The CDR3 bases are TGTGCCAGCAGTACGGAGGGGGTGAAGAACACTGAAGCTTTCTTT. This translates into CASSTEGVKNTEAFF. The whole variable domain, remainder taken from reference TRBV7-2 and TRBJ1-1, is GAGVSQSPSNKVTEKGKDVELRCDPISGHTALYWYRQSLGQGLEFLIYFQGNSAPDKSGLPSDRFSAERTGGSVSTLTIQRTQQEDSAVYLCASSTEGVKNTEAFFGQGTRLTVV.

The V and J genes are TRBV6-6 and TRBJ1-2; maybe TRBD1 (5 bases). V gave up 11 bases and J gave up 3 bases, with 13 bases separating them. This CDR3 region has 12 residues. CDR1 and CDR2 (germline): MNHNY, SVGAGI (reference sequence). In DNA form, the CDR3 reads TGTGCCGGAACAACAGGCTACTATGGCTACACCTTC. Amino acid sequence: CAGTTGYYGYTF.

V and J are TRBV9 and TRBJ2-2; TRBD2 matches at 11 bases. The germline CDR1 and CDR2 sequences are SGDLS and YYNGEE. Trimming cost V 3 bases and J 5 bases; bases outside gene matches: 6. The CDR3 contains 16 residues. In DNA, the CDR3 is TGTGCCAGCAGCGCAAATAGCGGGAGGGGGACCGGGGAGCTGTTTTTT. It encodes CASSANSGRGTGELFF.